These 10 T cell receptor beta chains were all obtained from the same sample, sequenced in a study of blood T cell repertoires in COVID-19 (dated by TCRdb to 2020 to 2021). Libraries were constructed by the immunoSEQ multiplex PCR assay. Drawn from immuneACCESS, this table holds only the in-frame rearrangements with V and J called that TCRdb kept. Clones are partly lost; checked studies trace under half to an unresolved V gene and leave the rest unexplained. The sample table lists roughly 300,000 clones, about 83% of them with a count of one. The ten largest clones add up to about 1.7% of the sample. Sequencing input: peripheral blood. The receptor source for this set is a woman aged 50 to 60 with acute or convalescent COVID-19.

This chain uses TRBV7-3 with TRBJ2-2, with D hard to call. The V and J ends lost 1 base and 5 bases respectively, with 8 bases between them. Germline V CDR1 and CDR2: SGHTA, FQGTGA. The CDR3 has 14 residues. CDR3 loop: CASSLRPVTGELFF. CDR3 coding DNA: TGTGCCAGCAGCTTAAGGCCAGTTACCGGGGAGCTGTTTTTT. The variable domain in full, completed from reference TRBV7-3 and TRBJ2-2, reads GAGVSQTPSNKVTEKGKYVELRCDPISGHTALYWYRQSLGQGPEFLIYFQGTGAADDSGLPNDRFFAVRPEGSVSTLKIQRTERGDSAVYLCASSLRPVTGELFFGEGSRLTVL.

V and J are TRBV5-5 and TRBJ1-2; 7 bases are a match to TRBD1. The CDR3 covers 14 residues. Trimming took 0 bases from V and 3 from J; bases not matched to a gene: 2. Germline V gives CDR1 SGHKS, CDR2 YYEKEE (reference sequence). The CDR3 sequence: CASSLVGTDYGYTF. The CDR3, as DNA: TGTGCCAGCAGCTTGGTAGGGACAGACTATGGCTACACCTTC.

The chain carries TRBV5-1 and TRBJ2-7; 11 nucleotides align to TRBD2. The germline gives CDR1 SGHRS, CDR2 YFSETQ. The ends lost 0 bases at V and 7 bases at J; junction bases unmatched: 15. The CDR3 runs to 18 residues. The CDR3 DNA sequence: TGCGCCAGCAGCTTGGAGAAAGGCGGGACTAGCGGTCTAGGTGAGCAGTACTTC. It specifies CASSLEKGGTSGLGEQYF.

The chain couples TRBV5-4 to TRBJ2-4; 7 bases are a match to TRBD1. The CDR3 has 16 amino acids. Per the germline V gene, CDR1 is SGHNT and CDR2 is YYREEE (reference sequence). V trimming: 4 bases; J trimming: 0 bases; junction bases outside the gene matches: 7. The CDR3 DNA reads as TGTGCCAGCAGCCCCACAGGGGATATAGCCAAAAACATTCAGTACTTC. Its translation is CASSPTGDIAKNIQYF. The full variable domain, rest sourced from reference TRBV5-4 and TRBJ2-4, is ETGVTQSPTHLIKTRGQQVTLRCSSQSGHNTVSWYQQALGQGPQFIFQYYREEENGRGNFPPRFSGLQFPNYSSELNVNALELDDSALYLCASSPTGDIAKNIQYFGAGTRLSVL.

The chain joins TRBV19 to TRBJ1-5; no reliable D call. The CDR3 is 13 residues long. Trimming took off 3 bases at V and 10 bases at J, with 13 bases between the two ends. CDR1 and CDR2 from the germline V gene are LNHDA and SQIVND (reference sequence). The CDR3 sequence is CASSISGRGPQHF. CDR3 bases: TGTGCCAGTAGTATTTCTGGGAGAGGTCCCCAGCATTTT.

The rearrangement links TRBV21-1 to TRBJ2-3; no check of the table's D call, TRBD2, against the DNA was made. TRBV21-1 is a pseudogene locus. The CDR3 spans 17 residues. The CDR3 region is CASSKVQRVWSTDTQYF. In DNA form, the CDR3 reads TGTGCCAGCAGCAAAGTCCAGCGGGTTTGGAGCACAGATACGCAGTATTTT.

The gene calls are TRBV5-1 and TRBJ1-2; 10 bases align to TRBD1. The CDR3 is 13 amino acids. The ends lost 3 bases at V and 8 bases at J; junction bases unmatched: 4. Germline-derived CDR1 and CDR2 are SGHRS and YFSETQ. CDR3 sequence reads: CASSSGTGVGYTF. The CDR3 DNA reads as TGCGCCAGCAGCTCCGGGACAGGGGTGGGCTACACCTTC. Full variable domain (remainder filled in from reference TRBV5-1 and TRBJ1-2): KAGVTQTPRYLIKTRGQQVTLSCSPISGHRSVSWYQQTPGQGLQFLFEYFSETQRNKGNFPGRFSGRQFSNSRSEMNVSTLELGDSALYLCASSSGTGVGYTFGSGTRLTVV.

The chain uses TRBV18 and TRBJ1-2, with D possibly matching TRBD1 (5 bases). The V gene lost 0 bases and the J gene lost 3 bases, with 11 bases spanning the gap. CDR3 length: 15 amino acids. From germline, CDR1 is KGHSH and CDR2 LQKENI. CDR3 coding DNA: TGTGCCAGCTCACCACCGTCCAGGGTGGACTATGGCTACACCTTC. This codes for CASSPPSRVDYGYTF.

J is TRBJ2-7 and V is TRBV19, with D possibly TRBD1 on 5 matching bases. CDR3 size: 15 residues. Trimming stripped 1 base from V and 0 bases from J, with 10 bases between. From germline, CDR1 is LNHDA and CDR2 SQIVND (reference sequence). The CDR3 nucleotides are TGTGCCAGTAGTATAGTGGGGCGGAACTCCTACGAGCAGTACTTC. The encoded protein is CASSIVGRNSYEQYF. The full variable domain, completed using reference TRBV19 and TRBJ2-7, is DGGITQSPKYLFRKEGQNVTLSCEQNLNHDAMYWYRQDPGQGLRLIYYSQIVNDFQKGDIAEGYSVSREKKESFPLTVTSAQKNPTAFYLCASSIVGRNSYEQYFGPGTRLTVT.

The chain joins TRBV9 to TRBJ2-5, with 13 positions matching TRBD2. The CDR3 is made up of 17 amino acids. V shed 4 bases and J 5 bases; nucleotides not matched to a gene: 11. Per germline, CDR1 SGDLS and CDR2 YYNGEE. This CDR3 reads CASSSRRTSGSGETQYF. The CDR3 DNA reads as TGTGCCAGCAGCTCACGTAGGACTAGCGGGAGTGGGGAGACCCAGTACTTC.